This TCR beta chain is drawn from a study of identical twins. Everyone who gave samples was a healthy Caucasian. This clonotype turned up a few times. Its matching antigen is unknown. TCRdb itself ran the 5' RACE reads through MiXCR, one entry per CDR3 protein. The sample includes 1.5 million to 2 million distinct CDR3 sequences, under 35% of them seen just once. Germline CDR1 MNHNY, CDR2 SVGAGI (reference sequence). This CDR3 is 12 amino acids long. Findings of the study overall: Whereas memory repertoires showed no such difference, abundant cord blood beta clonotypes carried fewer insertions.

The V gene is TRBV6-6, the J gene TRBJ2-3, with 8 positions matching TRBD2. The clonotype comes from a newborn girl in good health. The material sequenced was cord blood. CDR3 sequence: CVTAGGEDTQYF. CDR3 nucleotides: TGTGTTACGGCGGGAGGAGAGGATACGCAGTATTTT.